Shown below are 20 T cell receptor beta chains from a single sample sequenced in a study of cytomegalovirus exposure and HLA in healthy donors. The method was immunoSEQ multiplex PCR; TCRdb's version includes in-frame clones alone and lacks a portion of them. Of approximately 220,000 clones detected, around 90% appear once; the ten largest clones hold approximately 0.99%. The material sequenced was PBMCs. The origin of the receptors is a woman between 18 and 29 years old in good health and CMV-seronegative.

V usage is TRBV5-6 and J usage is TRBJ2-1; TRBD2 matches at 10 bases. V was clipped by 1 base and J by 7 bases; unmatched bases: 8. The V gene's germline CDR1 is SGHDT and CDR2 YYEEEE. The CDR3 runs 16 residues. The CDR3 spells CASSLTPSGSLNEQFF. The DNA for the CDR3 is TGTGCCAGCAGCTTGACGCCTAGCGGGAGTTTAAATGAGCAGTTCTTC.

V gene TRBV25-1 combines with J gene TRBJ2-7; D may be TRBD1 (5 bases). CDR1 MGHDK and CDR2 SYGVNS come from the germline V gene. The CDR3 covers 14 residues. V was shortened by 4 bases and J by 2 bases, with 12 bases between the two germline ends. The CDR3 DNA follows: TGTGCCAGCAGTGGGGGCAGCGTTGCCTACGAGCAGTACTTC. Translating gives CASSGGSVAYEQYF.

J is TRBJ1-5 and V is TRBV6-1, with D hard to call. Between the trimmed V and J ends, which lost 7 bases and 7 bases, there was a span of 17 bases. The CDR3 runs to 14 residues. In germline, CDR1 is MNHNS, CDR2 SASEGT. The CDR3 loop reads CASTPRREGQPQHF. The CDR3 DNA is TGTGCCAGCACCCCCCGGAGGGAGGGCCAGCCCCAGCATTTT.

CDR3 nucleotide sequence: TGTGCCAGCAGCTTAGTCGCGGGTGCCGGGATTCTCTCCTACAATGAGCAGTTCTTC. Translated: CASSLVAGAGILSYNEQFF. The genes are TRBV7-3 and TRBJ2-1; the D gene is possibly TRBD2 (5 bases). The CDR3 covers 19 residues. CDR1 and CDR2 from the germline V gene are SGHTA and FQGTGA. Deletions cut 2 bases from V and 0 bases from J, with 20 bases between.

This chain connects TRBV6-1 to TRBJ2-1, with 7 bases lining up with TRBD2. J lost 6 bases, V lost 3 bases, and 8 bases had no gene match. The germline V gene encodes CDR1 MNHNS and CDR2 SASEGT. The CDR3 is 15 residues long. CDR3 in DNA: TGTGCCAGCAGTGAGGTCGCTGGGGGGGGCAATGAGCAGTTCTTC. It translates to CASSEVAGGGNEQFF.

CDR3 bases: TGTGCCAGCAGTTTTAGGGGGCGCGGTACGCAGTATTTT. Translating it yields CASSFRGRGTQYF. The V and J genes are TRBV27 and TRBJ2-3; 7 bases agree with TRBD1. V lost 3 bases to trimming and J lost 8 bases; unmatched junction nucleotides: 5. The CDR3 consists of 13 residues. Germline V gives CDR1 MNHEY, CDR2 SMNVEV (reference sequence).

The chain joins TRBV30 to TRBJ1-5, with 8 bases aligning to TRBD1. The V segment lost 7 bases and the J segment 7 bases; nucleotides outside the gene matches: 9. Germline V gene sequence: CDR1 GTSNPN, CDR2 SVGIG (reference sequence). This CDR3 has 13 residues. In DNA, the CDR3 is TGTGCCTCCTCAGGGGGCGTCGACCAGCCCCAGCATTTT. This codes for CASSGGVDQPQHF.

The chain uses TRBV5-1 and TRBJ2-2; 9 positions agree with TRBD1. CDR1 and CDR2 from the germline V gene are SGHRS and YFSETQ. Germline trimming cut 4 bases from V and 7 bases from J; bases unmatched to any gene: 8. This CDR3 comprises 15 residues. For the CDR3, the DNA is TGCGCCAGCAGCAACTTGACAGGGGGGATCGGGGAGCTGTTTTTT. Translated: CASSNLTGGIGELFF.

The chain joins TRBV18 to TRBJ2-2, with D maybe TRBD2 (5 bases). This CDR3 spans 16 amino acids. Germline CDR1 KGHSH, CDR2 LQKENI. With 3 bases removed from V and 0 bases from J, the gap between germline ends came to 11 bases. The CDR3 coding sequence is TGTGCCAGCTCACCCCGCCCTAGCCCGAACACCGGGGAGCTGTTTTTT. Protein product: CASSPRPSPNTGELFF.

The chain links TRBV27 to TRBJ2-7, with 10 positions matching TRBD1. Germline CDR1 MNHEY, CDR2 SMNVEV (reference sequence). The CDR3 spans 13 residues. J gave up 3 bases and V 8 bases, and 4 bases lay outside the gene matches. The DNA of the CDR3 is TGTGCCAGCGGCCGGGACAGGGGCTACGAGCAGTACTTC. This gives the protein CASGRDRGYEQYF.

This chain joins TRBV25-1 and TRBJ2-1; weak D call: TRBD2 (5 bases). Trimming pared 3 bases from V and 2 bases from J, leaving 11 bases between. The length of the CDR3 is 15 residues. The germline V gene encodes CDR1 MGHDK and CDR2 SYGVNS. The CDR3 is CASSEASGPYNEQFF. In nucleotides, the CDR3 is TGTGCCAGCAGTGAGGCCAGCGGCCCCTACAATGAGCAGTTCTTC. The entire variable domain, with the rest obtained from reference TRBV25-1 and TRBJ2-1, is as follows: EADIYQTPRYLVIGTGKKITLECSQTMGHDKMYWYQQDPGMELHLIHYSYGVNSTEKGDLSSESTVSRIRTEHFPLTLESARPSHTSQYLCASSEASGPYNEQFFGPGTRLTVL.

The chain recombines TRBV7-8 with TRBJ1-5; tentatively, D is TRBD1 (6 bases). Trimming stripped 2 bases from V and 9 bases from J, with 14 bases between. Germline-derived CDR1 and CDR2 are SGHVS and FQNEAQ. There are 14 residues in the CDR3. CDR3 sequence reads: CASSLPRGGGPQHF. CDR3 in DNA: TGTGCCAGCAGCTTACCTCGGGGGGGCGGGCCCCAGCATTTT.

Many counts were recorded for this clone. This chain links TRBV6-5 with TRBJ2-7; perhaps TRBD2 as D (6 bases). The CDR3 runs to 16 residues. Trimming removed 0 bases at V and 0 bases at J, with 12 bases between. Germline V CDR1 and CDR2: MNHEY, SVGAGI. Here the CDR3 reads CASSYSKGTPSYEQYF. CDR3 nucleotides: TGTGCCAGCAGTTACTCGAAAGGGACTCCCTCCTACGAGCAGTACTTC.

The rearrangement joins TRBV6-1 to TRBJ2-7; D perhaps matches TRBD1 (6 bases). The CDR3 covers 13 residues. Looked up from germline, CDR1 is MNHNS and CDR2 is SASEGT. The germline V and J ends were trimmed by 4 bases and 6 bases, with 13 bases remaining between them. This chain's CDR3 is CASSVNRESEQYF. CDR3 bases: TGTGCCAGCAGTGTAAACAGGGAATCCGAGCAGTACTTC.

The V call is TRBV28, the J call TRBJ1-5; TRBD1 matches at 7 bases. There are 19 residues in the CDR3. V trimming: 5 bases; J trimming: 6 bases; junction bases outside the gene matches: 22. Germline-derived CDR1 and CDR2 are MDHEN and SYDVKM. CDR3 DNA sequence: TGTGCCAGCAGTCCCGAAACTAAGAGGGGGTTTTGGACAGGTCAGCCCCAGCATTTT. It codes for CASSPETKRGFWTGQPQHF.

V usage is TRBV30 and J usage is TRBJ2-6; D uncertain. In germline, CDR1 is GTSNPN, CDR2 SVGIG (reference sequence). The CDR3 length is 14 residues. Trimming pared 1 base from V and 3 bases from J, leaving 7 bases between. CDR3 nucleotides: TGTGCCTGGAGTGACCTATATGGGGCCAACGTCCTGACTTTC. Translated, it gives CAWSDLYGANVLTF. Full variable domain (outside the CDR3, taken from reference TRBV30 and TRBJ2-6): SQTIHQWPATLVQPVGSPLSLECTVEGTSNPNLYWYRQAAGRGLQLLFYSVGIGQISSEVPQNLSASRPQDRQFILSSKKLLLSDSGFYLCAWSDLYGANVLTFGAGSRLTVL.

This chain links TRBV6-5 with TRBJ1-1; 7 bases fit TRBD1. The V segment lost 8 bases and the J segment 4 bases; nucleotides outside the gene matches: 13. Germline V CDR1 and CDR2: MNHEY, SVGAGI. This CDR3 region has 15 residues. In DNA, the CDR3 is TGTGCCAGCGGTCGACAGGGAGGCCGGGGCACTGAAGCTTTCTTT. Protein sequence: CASGRQGGRGTEAFF.

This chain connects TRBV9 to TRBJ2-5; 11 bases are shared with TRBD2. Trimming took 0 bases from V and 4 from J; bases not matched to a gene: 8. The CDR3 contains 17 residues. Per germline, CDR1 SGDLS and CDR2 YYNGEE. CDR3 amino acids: CASSVGIAGGPGETQYF. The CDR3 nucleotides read TGTGCCAGCAGCGTAGGGATAGCGGGAGGGCCAGGAGAGACCCAGTACTTC.

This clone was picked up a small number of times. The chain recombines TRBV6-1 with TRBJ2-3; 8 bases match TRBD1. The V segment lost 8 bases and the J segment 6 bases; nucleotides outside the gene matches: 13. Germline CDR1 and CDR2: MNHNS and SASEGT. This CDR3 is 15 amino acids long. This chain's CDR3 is CASPGTGRPQDTQYF. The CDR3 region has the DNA TGTGCCAGCCCCGGGACAGGCCGTCCGCAGGATACGCAGTATTTT.

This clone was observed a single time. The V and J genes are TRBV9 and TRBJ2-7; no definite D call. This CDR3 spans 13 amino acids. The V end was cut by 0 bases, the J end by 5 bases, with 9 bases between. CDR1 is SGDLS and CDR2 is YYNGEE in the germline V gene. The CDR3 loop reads CASSVAGSHEQYF. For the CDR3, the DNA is TGTGCCAGCAGCGTAGCCGGTAGCCACGAGCAGTACTTC.